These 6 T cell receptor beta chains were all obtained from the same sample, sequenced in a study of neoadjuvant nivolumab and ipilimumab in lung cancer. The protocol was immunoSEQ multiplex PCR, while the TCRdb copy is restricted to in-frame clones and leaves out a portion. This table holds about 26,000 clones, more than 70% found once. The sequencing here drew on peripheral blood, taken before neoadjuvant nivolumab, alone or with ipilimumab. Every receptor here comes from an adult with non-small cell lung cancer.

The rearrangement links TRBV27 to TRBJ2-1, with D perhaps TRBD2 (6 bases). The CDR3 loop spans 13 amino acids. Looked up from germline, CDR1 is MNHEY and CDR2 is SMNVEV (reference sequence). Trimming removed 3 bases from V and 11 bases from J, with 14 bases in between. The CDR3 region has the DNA TGTGCCAGCAGTTTCTCTACCGGGGGACAGCAGTTCTTC. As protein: CASSFSTGGQQFF.

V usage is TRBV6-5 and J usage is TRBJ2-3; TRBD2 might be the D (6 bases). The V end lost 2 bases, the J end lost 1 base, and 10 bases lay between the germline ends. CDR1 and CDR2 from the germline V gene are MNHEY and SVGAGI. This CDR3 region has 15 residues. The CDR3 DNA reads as TGTGCCAGCAGTTACGGCGGGGAGGGCACAGATACGCAGTATTTT. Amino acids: CASSYGGEGTDTQYF.

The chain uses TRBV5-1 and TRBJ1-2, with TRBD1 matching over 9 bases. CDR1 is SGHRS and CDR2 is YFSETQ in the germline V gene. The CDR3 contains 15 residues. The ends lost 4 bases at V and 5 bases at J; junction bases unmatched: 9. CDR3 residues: CASSITGGAGYGYTF. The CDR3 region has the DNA TGCGCCAGCAGCATAACAGGGGGCGCGGGATATGGCTACACCTTC.

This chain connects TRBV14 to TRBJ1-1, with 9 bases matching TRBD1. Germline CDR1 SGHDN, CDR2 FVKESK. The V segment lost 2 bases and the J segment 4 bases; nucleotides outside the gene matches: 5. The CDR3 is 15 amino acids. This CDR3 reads CASSQRGQGGTEAFF. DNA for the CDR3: TGTGCCAGCAGCCAAAGGGGACAGGGCGGCACTGAAGCTTTCTTT. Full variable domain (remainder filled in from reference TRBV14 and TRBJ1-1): EAGVTQFPSHSVIEKGQTVTLRCDPISGHDNLYWYRRVMGKEIKFLLHFVKESKQDESGMPNNRFLAERTGGTYSTLKVQPAELEDSGVYFCASSQRGQGGTEAFFGQGTRLTVV.

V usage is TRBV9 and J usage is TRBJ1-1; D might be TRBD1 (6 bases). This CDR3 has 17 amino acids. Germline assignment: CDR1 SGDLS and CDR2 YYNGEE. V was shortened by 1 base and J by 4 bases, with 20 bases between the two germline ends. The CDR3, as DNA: TGTGCCAGCAGCGTAATTCCTCGGGGGGCCCAGGGCACTGAAGCTTTCTTT. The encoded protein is CASSVIPRGAQGTEAFF.

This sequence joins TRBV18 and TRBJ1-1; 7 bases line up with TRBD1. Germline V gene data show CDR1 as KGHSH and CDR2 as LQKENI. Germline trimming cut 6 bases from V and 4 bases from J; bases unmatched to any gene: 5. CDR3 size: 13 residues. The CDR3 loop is CASSRDSLTEAFF. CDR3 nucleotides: TGTGCCAGCTCGAGGGACAGTCTCACTGAAGCTTTCTTT.